The 10 T cell receptor beta chains below all came from one sample that was sequenced in a study of T-cell memory formation after mild COVID-19 (dated by TCRdb to the early 2020s). Library preparation used 5' RACE. Sequencer: Illumina NovaSeq 6000. Starting from the raw public reads, TCRdb applied fastp trimming at Q25, assembled clones with MiXCR and retained in-frame beta chains. Each entry merges the rows of one CDR3 protein and shows their most common DNA and genes. Here the sample has under 300,000 distinct CDR3 sequences; less than 9.5% occur a single time. The ten top clones hold around a fifth of the sample. Sequencing was performed on PBMCs or a T cell subset sorted from them (not recorded which). The receptors originated from a man aged 18-30 years who had mild COVID-19 (a few samples of this study predate the infection). The sample titles of this study are shuffled in the database, so cell type and time point are left out; the donor was told from shared clones.

This clonotype was seen more than once but under ten times. The chain carries TRBV24-1 and TRBJ2-1; 7 bases agree with TRBD2. Trimming at V came to 10 bases and at J to 5 bases, leaving 7 bases not matched to a gene. The CDR3 has 13 residues. CDR1 KGHDR and CDR2 SFDVKD come from the germline V gene. The CDR3 spells CATELGGNNEQFF. The CDR3 nucleotides are TGTGCCACGGAGCTGGGGGGGAACAATGAGCAGTTCTTC.

This sequence joins TRBV5-1 and TRBJ1-1, with a tentative D call TRBD1 (6 bases). The CDR3 consists of 14 residues. CDR1 and CDR2 from the germline V gene are SGHRS and YFSETQ. V was shortened by 6 bases and J by 4 bases, with 16 bases between the two germline ends. CDR3: CASNRDKPGTEAFF. CDR3 bases: TGCGCCAGCAACAGGGACAAGCCGGGCACTGAAGCTTTCTTT.

J is TRBJ1-4 and V is TRBV12-3 or TRBV12-4; tentatively, D is TRBD1 (6 bases). This CDR3 is 16 amino acids long. The ends were cut back, 4 bases at V and 2 bases at J, with 14 bases in the middle. CDR3 protein: CASSSRGAGTNEKLFF. The CDR3 DNA reads as TGTGCCAGCAGTTCAAGGGGGGCCGGGACTAATGAAAAACTGTTTTTT.

In its sample, this clonotype was seen many times. The DNA for the CDR3 is TGTGCCAGCAGCTTAGCCAGGGTCCGTGAGCAGTTCTTC. Encoded protein: CASSLARVREQFF. This sequence joins TRBV7-2 and TRBJ2-1; D possibly corresponds to TRBD1 (5 bases). There are 13 residues in the CDR3. Trimming shortened V by 0 bases and J by 9 bases, and 9 bases separated the two germline ends. Germline CDR1 SGHTA, CDR2 FQGNSA.

J is TRBJ2-3 and V is TRBV12-3 or TRBV12-4, with 13 nucleotides matching TRBD2. The CDR3 extends over 16 amino acids. After removal of 7 bases from V and 0 bases from J, the junction contained 4 bases not matched to a gene. The CDR3 reads CASTKTSGGSTDTQYF. Here the CDR3 DNA reads TGTGCCAGCACCAAGACTAGCGGGGGGAGCACAGATACGCAGTATTTT.

The V and J genes are TRBV20-1 and TRBJ2-5; 11 nucleotides line up with TRBD2. Germline CDR1 DFQATT, CDR2 SNEGSKA (reference sequence). CDR3 length: 14 residues. V lost 5 bases to trimming and J lost 4 bases; unmatched junction nucleotides: 6. In nucleotides, the CDR3 is TGCAGTGCTGATAGCGGGGGGGCAGGAGAGACCCAGTACTTC. Amino acids: CSADSGGAGETQYF.

A few counts support this clonotype. The V and J genes are TRBV7-6 and TRBJ2-3; 8 positions agree with TRBD2. The germline gives CDR1 SGHVS, CDR2 FNYEAQ. The CDR3 extends over 15 amino acids. The V gene end was trimmed by 5 bases and the J gene end by 5 bases; junction bases not matched to a gene: 9. In DNA form, the CDR3 reads TGTGCCAGCAGCCCGGCCTCGGGGGGGGGAGATACGCAGTATTTT. Translated: CASSPASGGGDTQYF.

The chain carries TRBV4-2 and TRBJ2-1; 8 bases fit TRBD2. V was clipped by 1 base and J by 3 bases; unmatched bases: 2. The germline CDR1 and CDR2 sequences are LGHNA and YNFKEQ. CDR3 size: 15 residues. CDR3 nucleotide sequence: TGTGCCAGCAGCCAAGGGGCGGGGGGCTACAATGAGCAGTTCTTC. Translated, it gives CASSQGAGGYNEQFF.

The chain has TRBV4-3 and TRBJ2-7; 10 nucleotides align to TRBD1. With V trimmed by 3 bases and J by 9 bases, 11 bases remained unmatched. The CDR3 is 15 amino acids. Germline V gives CDR1 LGHNA, CDR2 YSLEER. CDR3 coding DNA: TGCGCCAGCAGCCAGGAACGGACAGGGGGGTCTATGCAGTACTTC. Protein sequence: CASSQERTGGSMQYF.

This chain connects TRBV7-9 to TRBJ2-1; the D gene is possibly TRBD2 (7 bases). The CDR3 sequence is 14 residues long. V was pared by 8 bases and J by 7 bases, with 18 bases between. Germline loops: CDR1 SEHNR, CDR2 FQNEAQ (reference sequence). Here the CDR3 DNA reads TGTGCCAGCCCGGGGGGCTCACTAATGAATGAGCAGTTCTTC. Its protein product is CASPGGSLMNEQFF.